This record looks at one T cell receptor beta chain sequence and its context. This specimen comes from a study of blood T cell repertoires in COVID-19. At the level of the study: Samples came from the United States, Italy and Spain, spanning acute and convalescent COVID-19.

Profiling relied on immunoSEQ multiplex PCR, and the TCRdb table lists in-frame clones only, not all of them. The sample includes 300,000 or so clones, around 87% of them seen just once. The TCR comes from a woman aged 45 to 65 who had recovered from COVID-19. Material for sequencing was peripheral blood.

CDR3 DNA sequence: TGCGCCAGCAGCTTGAGGGTGGCGAGGGAAATGAACACTGAAGCTTTCTTT. Its translation is CASSLRVAREMNTEAFF. The chain recombines TRBV5-1 with TRBJ1-1; no clear D gene. Germline lookup yields CDR1 SGHRS and CDR2 YFSETQ. Trimming removed 1 base from V and 0 bases from J, with 16 bases in between. The CDR3 consists of 17 residues.